This T cell receptor beta chain came from a study of tumor-infiltrating lymphocytes in primary liver carcinoma. Note on this clonotype: Since the CDR3 does not end with the conserved phenylalanine or tryptophan, this likely comes from a read error.

The investigators made TCR beta cDNA from 400 to 500 ng total RNA, using a constant-region primer. What produced the TCR beta libraries was three nested multiplex PCR rounds using slightly modified ARM-PCR. Primers for the first two PCR rounds were TRBV1-TRBV30 forward primers and a C-beta reverse primer (approximately 10 cycles per round). MiXCR was run by TCRdb on the multiplex PCR reads, yielding one entry per CDR3 protein. The profile shows hundreds of thousands of distinct CDR3 sequences, approximately 54% of them singletons. The CDR3 consists of 14 residues. CDR1 is SGHNT and CDR2 is YENEEA in the germline V gene. RNA isolated from unsorted whole blood supplied the blood RNA, with germline DNA also extracted.

The TCR sequence derives from a woman aged 25 to 39 with primary liver carcinoma and hepatitis B virus infection. This chain joins TRBV11-3 and TRBJ2-3, with D unclear. Sequencing input: peripheral blood. CDR3 DNA: TGTGACAGCAGCTTTGATTGGCGGTCCCCTACGCAGTATGTT. This gives the protein CDSSFDWRSPTQYV.